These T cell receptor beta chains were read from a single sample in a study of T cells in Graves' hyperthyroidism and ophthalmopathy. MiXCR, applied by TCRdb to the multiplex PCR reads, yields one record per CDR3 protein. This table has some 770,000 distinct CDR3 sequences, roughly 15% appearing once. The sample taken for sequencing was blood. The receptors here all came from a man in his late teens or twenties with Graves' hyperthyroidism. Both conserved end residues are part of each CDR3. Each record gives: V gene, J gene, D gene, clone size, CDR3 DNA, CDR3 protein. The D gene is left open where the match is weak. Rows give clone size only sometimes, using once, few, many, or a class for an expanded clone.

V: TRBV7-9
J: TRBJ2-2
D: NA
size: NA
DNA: TGTGCCACTGGTCTTAGTAAGGACAATCCCGGGGAGCTGTTTTTT
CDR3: CATGLSKDNPGELFF

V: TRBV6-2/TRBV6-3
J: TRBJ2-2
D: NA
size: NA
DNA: TGTGCCAGCACCCTTATCGGGGAAAACACCGGGGAGCTGTTTTTT
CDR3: CASTLIGENTGELFF

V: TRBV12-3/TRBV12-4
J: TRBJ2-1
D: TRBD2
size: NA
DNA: TGTGCCAGCAGTTCGGGGGGGAGCAGGGCCAATGAGCAGTTCTTC
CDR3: CASSSGGSRANEQFF

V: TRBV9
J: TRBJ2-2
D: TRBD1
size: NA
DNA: TGTGCCAGCAGCGTATTCAGGGACAGACGAAGCATCAACACCGGGGAGCTGTTTTTT
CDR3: CASSVFRDRRSINTGELFF

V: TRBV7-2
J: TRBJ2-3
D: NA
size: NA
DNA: TGTGCCAGCAGCTTCTTAGGTCCGTCTGATACGCAGTATTTT
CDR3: CASSFLGPSDTQYF

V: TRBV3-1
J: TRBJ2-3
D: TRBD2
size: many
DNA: TGTGCCAGCAGCCGACCCAACGGCGGGACTAGCGGGAGGAGAACAGATACGCAGTATTTT
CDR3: CASSRPNGGTSGRRTDTQYF

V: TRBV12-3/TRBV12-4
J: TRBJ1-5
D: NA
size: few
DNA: TGTGCCAGCAGCAAGGGGAATCAGCCCCAGCATTTT
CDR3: CASSKGNQPQHF

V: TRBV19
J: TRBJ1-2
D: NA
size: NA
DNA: TGTGCCAGTAGTATTCCCTCTGGCCGGGGGGGAAGAGGCTACACCTTC
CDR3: CASSIPSGRGGRGYTF

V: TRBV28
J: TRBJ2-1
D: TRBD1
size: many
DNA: TGTGCCAGCAGTTCCCGGGACAGGGCTGGATATGAGCAGTTCTTC
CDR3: CASSSRDRAGYEQFF

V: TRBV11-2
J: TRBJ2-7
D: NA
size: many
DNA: TGTGCCAGCAGCTTCCGGCAAGTCTACGAGCAGTACTTC
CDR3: CASSFRQVYEQYF

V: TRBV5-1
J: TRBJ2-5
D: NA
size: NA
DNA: TGCGCCAGGAGCCTACAAGACAGGAGAAAAGAGACCCAGTACTTC
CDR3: CARSLQDRRKETQYF

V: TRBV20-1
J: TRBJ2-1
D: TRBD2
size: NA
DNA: TGCAGTGCCCGTCATAGCGGGAGAGGTTGGGATGAGCAGTTCTTC
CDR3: CSARHSGRGWDEQFF

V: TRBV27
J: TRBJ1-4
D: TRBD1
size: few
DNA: TGTGCCAGCAGACCGACAGGGGTGGCAACTAATGAAAAACTGTTTTTT
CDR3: CASRPTGVATNEKLFF

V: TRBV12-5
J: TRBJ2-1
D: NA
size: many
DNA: TGTGCTAGTGGTTTGGTAATCCACGCAAGGGGTGAGCAGTTCTTC
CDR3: CASGLVIHARGEQFF

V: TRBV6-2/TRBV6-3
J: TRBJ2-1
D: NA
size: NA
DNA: TGTGCCAGCAGTTACTGGGGGAATCCCTACAATGAGCAGTTCTTC
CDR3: CASSYWGNPYNEQFF

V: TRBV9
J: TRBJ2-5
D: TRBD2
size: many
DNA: TGTGCCAGCAGCGTAGCTAGAACGGGAGGGCAAGAGACCCAGTACTTC
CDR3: CASSVARTGGQETQYF

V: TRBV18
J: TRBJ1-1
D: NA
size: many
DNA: TGTGCCAGCTCGCCGACACTGAACACTGAAGCTTTCTTT
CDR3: CASSPTLNTEAFF

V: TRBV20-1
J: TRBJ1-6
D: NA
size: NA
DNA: TGCAGTGCTAGAGATACAGCCGTCAGCACTCATAATTCACCCCTCCACTTT
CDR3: CSARDTAVSTHNSPLHF

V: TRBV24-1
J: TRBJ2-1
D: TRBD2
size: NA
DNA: TGTGCCACCAGTGCTCTCGGGAGGGCCTCCGGTGAGCAGTTCTTC
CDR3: CATSALGRASGEQFF

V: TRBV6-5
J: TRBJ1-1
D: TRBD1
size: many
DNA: TGTGCCAGCAGTTACCGACAGGGGAGCACTGAAGCTTTCTTT
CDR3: CASSYRQGSTEAFF

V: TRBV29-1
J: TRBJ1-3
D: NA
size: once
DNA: TGCAGCGTTGAAAGGTTAGCCGGGGTGCGAGACACCATATATTTT
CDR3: CSVERLAGVRDTIYF